This T cell receptor (beta chain) was sequenced in a study of identical twins. Study-wide results and limits: Out-of-frame alpha sequences shared by twins were enriched for low generation probability. Beta out-of-frame sequences showed weaker excess twin sharing. Fewer insertions marked abundant cord blood beta clonotypes; young adult naive trended weakly, memory not at all.

This clonotype was observed many times. Its antigen is undetermined. TCRdb processed the 5' RACE reads anew with MiXCR; each CDR3 protein has one entry. The sample lists a few hundred thousand distinct CDR3 sequences; around 9.7% were seen once. Trimming pared 4 bases from V and 2 bases from J, leaving 5 bases between. The CDR3 runs to 12 residues. The germline gives CDR1 SGDLS, CDR2 YYNGEE. The material sequenced was naive T cells sorted from blood. The receptor was derived from a woman aged 45-59 years in good health. The chain carries TRBV9 and TRBJ2-3; no definite D call. CDR3 DNA: TGTGCCAGCAGCTCCTTCACAGATACGCAGTATTTT. Translating it yields CASSSFTDTQYF.